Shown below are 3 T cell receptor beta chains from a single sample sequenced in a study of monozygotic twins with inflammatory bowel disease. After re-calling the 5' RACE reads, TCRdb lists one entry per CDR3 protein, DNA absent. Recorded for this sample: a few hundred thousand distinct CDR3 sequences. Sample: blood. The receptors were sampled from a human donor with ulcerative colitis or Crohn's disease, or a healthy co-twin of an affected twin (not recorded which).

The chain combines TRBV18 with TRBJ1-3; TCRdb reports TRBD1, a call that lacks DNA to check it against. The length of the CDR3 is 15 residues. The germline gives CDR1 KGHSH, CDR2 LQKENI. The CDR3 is CASSLDSLSGNTIYF.

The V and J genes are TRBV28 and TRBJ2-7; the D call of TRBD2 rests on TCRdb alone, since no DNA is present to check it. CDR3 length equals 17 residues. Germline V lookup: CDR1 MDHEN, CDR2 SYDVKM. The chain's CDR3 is CASSSRTSGGLSYEQYF.

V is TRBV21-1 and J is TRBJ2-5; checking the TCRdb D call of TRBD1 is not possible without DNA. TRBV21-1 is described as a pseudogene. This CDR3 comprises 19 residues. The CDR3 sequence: CASTSPGTGCFWDQETQYF.